The 17 T cell receptor beta chains given below trace back to one sample, sequenced in a study of CD8+CD57+ T cells in acquired aplastic anemia. Profiling of TCR beta VDJ combinations and CDR3 sequences used genomic DNA as template. A single record per CDR3 protein comes from TCRdb applying MiXCR to the reads. The sample includes about 270,000 distinct CDR3 sequences, 55% to 65% seen only once; the top ten take around 8%. The material sequenced was sorted CD4+, CD8+, or CD8+CD57+ T cells (not recorded which) from PBMCs. The receptors stem from a human donor with severe aplastic anemia or a healthy control (not recorded which).

The rearrangement joins TRBV28 to TRBJ2-7; D may be TRBD1 (5 bases). With 9 bases removed from V and 3 bases from J, the gap between germline ends came to 15 bases. Germline loops: CDR1 MDHEN, CDR2 SYDVKM. This CDR3 contains 13 residues. The CDR3 DNA follows: TGTGCCAGTATGACAGAGAATCACTACGAGCAGTACTTC. This gives the protein CASMTENHYEQYF.

The J gene is TRBJ2-1, the V gene TRBV15; D call uncertain. CDR1 LNHNV and CDR2 YYDKDF come from the germline V gene (reference sequence). This CDR3 comprises 11 residues. V was shortened by 3 bases and J by 10 bases, with 7 bases between the two germline ends. The CDR3 DNA sequence: TGTGCCACCAGCAGCTCCTACGAGCAGTTCTTC. Translated, it gives CATSSSYEQFF. The variable domain in full, with the rest retrieved from reference TRBV15 and TRBJ2-1, is DAMVIQNPRYQVTQFGKPVTLSCSQTLNHNVMYWYQQKSSQAPKLLFHYYDKDFNNEADTPDNFQSRRPNTSFCFLDIRSPGLGDTAMYLCATSSSYEQFFGPGTRLTVL.

The chain uses TRBV19 and TRBJ2-7; 8 nucleotides agree with TRBD1. The CDR3 is made up of 16 amino acids. V dropped 7 bases and J dropped 5; count of bases not matched to a gene: 16. Germline V gene lookup returns CDR1 LNHDA and CDR2 SQIVND (reference sequence). CDR3 nucleotides: TGTGCCAGTACCCAAGCGGGCGGGACAGGTTGGAACGAGCAGTACTTC. It codes for CASTQAGGTGWNEQYF.

This clonotype was seen just once. V gene TRBV19 combines with J gene TRBJ2-7; D possibly corresponds to TRBD1 (5 bases). The CDR3 runs 12 residues. CDR1 LNHDA and CDR2 SQIVND come from the germline V gene (reference sequence). Between the trimmed V and J ends, which lost 6 bases and 7 bases, there was a span of 13 bases. CDR3 bases: TGTGCCAGTAGCACCTCTCGGACAGAGCAGTACTTC. Its protein product is CASSTSRTEQYF.

The V gene is TRBV6-5, the J gene TRBJ2-3; maybe TRBD2 (6 bases). This CDR3 has 12 residues. CDR1 MNHEY and CDR2 SVGAGI come from the germline V gene. The V gene lost 6 bases and the J gene lost 4 bases, with 8 bases spanning the gap. CDR3 residues: CASRRGADTQYF. The CDR3 DNA reads TGTGCCAGCAGGCGGGGAGCAGATACGCAGTATTTT.

The CDR3 DNA follows: TGCAGTGCTAGAGATCGAAGTAGGCTGGACACCGGGGAGCTGTTTTTT. Its protein is CSARDRSRLDTGELFF. The V and J genes are TRBV20-1 and TRBJ2-2; D is uncertain. CDR3 length: 16 amino acids. Germline values: CDR1 DFQATT, CDR2 SNEGSKA (reference sequence). Trimming removed 0 bases from V and 3 bases from J, with 14 bases in between.

The table lists this clonotype with many counts. The chain has TRBV12-5 and TRBJ2-6, with TRBD1 identical over 7 bases. CDR3 length equals 17 residues. With 0 bases clipped from V and 2 bases from J, the junction kept 4 bases outside the gene matches. Germline CDR1 reads LGHNT; CDR2 reads FRNRAP. The CDR3 protein is CASGLVQGIPGANVLTF. CDR3 coding DNA: TGTGCTAGTGGTTTGGTACAGGGGATCCCTGGGGCCAACGTCCTGACTTTC.

Turning to this clonotype: The junction and the germline gene differ at one end; a read error may be behind it. V is TRBV2 and J is TRBJ2-1, with TRBD2 identical over 10 bases. This CDR3 has 15 amino acids. Per the germline V gene, CDR1 is SNHLY and CDR2 is FYNNEI. CDR3 residues: CASGELSGGANEQFF. CDR3 DNA sequence: TGTGCCAGCGGTGAGTTGAGCGGGGGGGCCAATGAGCAGTTCTTC.

The chain uses TRBV14 and TRBJ2-7, with D perhaps TRBD1 (5 bases). V lost 3 bases and J lost 2, with 11 bases in between. This CDR3 has 14 residues. Germline V CDR1 and CDR2: SGHDN, FVKESK. CDR3 bases: TGTGCCAGCAGCCAGACAGATCATCCCTACGAGCAGTACTTC. This translates into CASSQTDHPYEQYF.

The V gene is TRBV7-2, the J gene TRBJ2-7; unclear D gene. CDR1 SGHTA and CDR2 FQGNSA come from the germline V gene. Trimming removed 1 base at V and 0 bases at J, with 7 bases between. This CDR3 has 14 amino acids. The CDR3 region is CASSLEAVSYEQYF. For the CDR3, the DNA is TGTGCCAGCAGCTTAGAAGCAGTCTCCTACGAGCAGTACTTC.

This clonotype occurred many times. The chain employs TRBV20-1 and TRBJ2-5; 11 nucleotides align to TRBD1. The CDR3 sequence is 16 residues long. The J segment lost 5 bases and the V segment lost 2 bases, leaving 10 bases of the junction unmatched. Per germline, CDR1 DFQATT and CDR2 SNEGSKA (reference sequence). The CDR3 DNA reads as TGCAGTGCTAGACCTTTAGGACAGGGGGCTTGGGAGACCCAGTACTTC. This sequence encodes CSARPLGQGAWETQYF.

This clonotype appeared many times. This sequence joins TRBV20-1 and TRBJ2-5; TRBD2 matches at 11 bases. Germline V gene sequence: CDR1 DFQATT, CDR2 SNEGSKA (reference sequence). The CDR3 has 14 amino acids. The V segment lost 6 bases and the J segment 4 bases; nucleotides outside the gene matches: 7. CDR3 loop: CSASSGGAGETQYF. CDR3 nucleotide sequence: TGCAGTGCCAGTAGCGGGGGGGCCGGAGAGACCCAGTACTTC.

The rearrangement links TRBV20-1 to TRBJ2-7, with 10 bases aligning to TRBD1. V lost 1 base, J lost 2 bases, and 5 bases stayed unmatched. There are 15 residues in the CDR3. Looked up from germline, CDR1 is DFQATT and CDR2 is SNEGSKA (reference sequence). The CDR3 reads CSARGGGQGAYEQYF. The CDR3 DNA reads TGCAGTGCTAGAGGGGGAGGACAGGGGGCCTACGAGCAGTACTTC.

The chain employs TRBV7-9 and TRBJ2-1; D may be TRBD1 (7 bases). Trimming took off 5 bases at V and 2 bases at J, with 16 bases between the two ends. The germline gives CDR1 SEHNR, CDR2 FQNEAQ (reference sequence). The length of the CDR3 is 16 residues. CDR3 DNA sequence: TGTGCCAGCAGCCATAGACAGGGAGGTACCTACAATGAGCAGTTCTTC. It encodes CASSHRQGGTYNEQFF.

The chain combines TRBV2 with TRBJ2-3; weak D call: TRBD1 (5 bases). Trimming removed 8 bases at V and 6 bases at J, with 18 bases between. Germline loops: CDR1 SNHLY, CDR2 FYNNEI. The CDR3 is 14 amino acids. CDR3 sequence (DNA): TGTGCCAGCGGGGTGGGGCTGCAGGCGGATACGCAGTATTTT. This gives the protein CASGVGLQADTQYF.

The chain combines TRBV12-3 or TRBV12-4 with TRBJ2-2, with 11 bases identical to TRBD1. The CDR3 is made up of 15 amino acids. Trimming took 6 bases from V and 7 from J; bases not matched to a gene: 7. The CDR3 region is CASSTGTGGGGELFF. In nucleotides, the CDR3 is TGTGCCAGCAGCACCGGGACAGGGGGGGGCGGGGAGCTGTTTTTT.

The rearrangement joins TRBV24-1 to TRBJ2-1; D ambiguous. Germline V gene sequence: CDR1 KGHDR, CDR2 SFDVKD. This CDR3 contains 15 residues. Trimming removed 0 bases at V and 10 bases at J, with 15 bases between. The CDR3 spells CATSDLIAGVSEQFF. The CDR3 DNA reads TGTGCCACCAGTGATTTGATAGCTGGGGTTTCCGAGCAGTTCTTC.